These 15 T cell receptor beta chains were sequenced from one sample in a study of OX40 agonist ivuxolimab in advanced cancers. Data came from immunoSEQ multiplex PCR; TCRdb stores just in-frame clones and leaves some out. Of about 64,000 clones listed, 87% are singletons. The input for sequencing was CD4+ or CD8+ T cells sorted from blood, taken in a trial of the OX40 agonist ivuxolimab. These receptors were obtained from an adult with an advanced solid tumor such as melanoma, head and neck, liver or kidney cancer.

This chain connects TRBV7-9 to TRBJ2-7, with D possibly being TRBD1 (6 bases). V lost 5 bases to trimming and J lost 3 bases, with 17 bases between them. Germline loops: CDR1 SEHNR, CDR2 FQNEAQ (reference sequence). The CDR3 is made up of 15 amino acids. CDR3 sequence: CASSPPGQPRYEQYF. The CDR3 DNA follows: TGTGCCAGCAGCCCTCCCGGACAGCCCCGCTACGAGCAGTACTTC.

Comment on this clone: This sample includes further DNA sequences coding for the same CDR3. This rearrangement joins TRBV5-6 to TRBJ1-1; D call uncertain. The CDR3 runs to 11 residues. Germline-derived CDR1 and CDR2 are SGHDT and YYEEEE. Trimming removed 5 bases from V and 0 bases from J, with 2 bases in between. The CDR3 nucleotides read TGTGCCAGCAGTTTGAACACTGAAGCTTTCTTT. This codes for CASSLNTEAFF.

This rearrangement joins TRBV18 to TRBJ1-4; TRBD1 matches at 8 bases. The CDR3 loop spans 14 amino acids. Germline loops: CDR1 KGHSH, CDR2 LQKENI. Trimming took 3 bases from V and 5 from J; bases not matched to a gene: 2. The CDR3: CASSPDRVNEKLFF. The CDR3 coding sequence is TGTGCCAGCTCACCGGACAGGGTGAATGAAAAACTGTTTTTT.

The chain couples TRBV19 to TRBJ2-7; TRBD2 aligns across 9 bases. The length of the CDR3 is 15 residues. The germline CDR1 and CDR2 sequences are LNHDA and SQIVND (reference sequence). Germline trimming cut 3 bases from V and 0 bases from J; bases unmatched to any gene: 3. CDR3 coding DNA: TGTGCCAGTAGTATCTGGCGGGGGGGCTCCTACGAGCAGTACTTC. This gives the protein CASSIWRGGSYEQYF.

V and J are TRBV11-2 and TRBJ2-1; D call uncertain. V lost 3 bases to trimming and J lost 4 bases, with 7 bases between them. The germline V gene encodes CDR1 SGHAT and CDR2 FQNNGV. The CDR3 contains 13 residues. This CDR3 reads CASSFLQYNEQFF. The CDR3 nucleotides read TGTGCCAGCAGCTTTCTCCAGTACAATGAGCAGTTCTTC.

The chain carries TRBV7-8 and TRBJ2-1, with TRBD2 identical over 13 bases. CDR1 and CDR2 from the germline V gene are SGHVS and FQNEAQ. Trimming removed 1 base from V and 4 bases from J; junction bases left unmatched: 10. The CDR3 runs to 19 residues. The chain's CDR3 is CASSLVGGTSGTLYNEQFF. The CDR3 DNA is TGTGCCAGCAGCTTAGTGGGGGGGACTAGCGGGACCCTTTACAATGAGCAGTTCTTC.

The chain employs TRBV15 and TRBJ2-7, with 7 bases aligning to TRBD1. V dropped 5 bases and J dropped 4; count of bases not matched to a gene: 11. Germline lookup yields CDR1 LNHNV and CDR2 YYDKDF (reference sequence). This CDR3 has 15 amino acids. The CDR3 sequence is CATSRRQGSLYEQYF. The DNA for the CDR3 is TGTGCCACCAGCCGAAGACAGGGTAGCTTATACGAGCAGTACTTC.

This chain uses TRBV5-1 with TRBJ1-1, with D unresolved. This CDR3 region has 14 residues. The germline V and J ends were trimmed by 4 bases and 10 bases, with 20 bases remaining between them. Looked up from germline, CDR1 is SGHRS and CDR2 is YFSETQ. CDR3 nucleotides: TGCGCCAGCAGCCGGGATTTTGCTGAGGATATAGCTTTCTTT. This gives the protein CASSRDFAEDIAFF.

The genes are TRBV5-1 and TRBJ1-5; tentatively, D is TRBD1 (6 bases). V gave up 4 bases and J gave up 4 bases, with 12 bases separating them. CDR3 length: 14 amino acids. Germline V CDR1 and CDR2: SGHRS, YFSETQ. As DNA, the CDR3 is TGCGCCAGCAGCACCGGACAGATTAATCAGCCCCAGCATTTT. It yields the protein CASSTGQINQPQHF.

This rearrangement joins TRBV9 to TRBJ1-1; tentative D call: TRBD1 (6 bases). The CDR3 extends over 13 amino acids. Germline CDR1 SGDLS, CDR2 YYNGEE. Trimming shortened V by 7 bases and J by 0 bases, and 10 bases separated the two germline ends. CDR3 sequence (DNA): TGTGCCAGCGGAGGGGGTTTGAACACTGAAGCTTTCTTT. This gives the protein CASGGGLNTEAFF.

The V gene is TRBV10-3, the J gene TRBJ1-4; D gene unclear. The CDR3 length is 14 residues. Between the trimmed V and J ends, which lost 6 bases and 8 bases, there was a span of 16 bases. Germline V gene data show CDR1 as ENHRY and CDR2 as SYGVKD. The CDR3 DNA follows: TGTGCCATCAGCGAGGCCGGACTCCCCGAAAAACTGTTTTTT. Its translation is CAISEAGLPEKLFF.

The CDR3 loop reads CASSLSGVTSVEQYF. The CDR3 region has the DNA TGTGCCAGCAGCTTATCAGGGGTCACCTCGGTCGAGCAGTACTTC. This rearrangement joins TRBV7-6 to TRBJ2-7, with D possibly matching TRBD1 (6 bases). CDR1 and CDR2 (germline): SGHVS, FNYEAQ. There are 15 residues in the CDR3. V dropped 2 bases and J dropped 6 bases, with 17 bases sitting between them.

This sequence joins TRBV13 and TRBJ2-3; D gene unclear. This CDR3 region has 14 residues. Germline CDR1 is PRHDT and CDR2 is FYEKMQ (reference sequence). V was pared by 1 base and J by 5 bases, with 10 bases between. The CDR3: CASSLDTLQDTQYF. CDR3 coding DNA: TGTGCCAGCAGCTTAGACACCCTTCAAGATACGCAGTATTTT.

The chain carries TRBV9 and TRBJ2-6; D is ambiguous. This CDR3 has 15 residues. Germline V CDR1 and CDR2: SGDLS, YYNGEE. Trimming took 0 bases from V and 0 from J, leaving 4 bases between them. Here the CDR3 reads CASSVGISGANVLTF. In DNA, the CDR3 is TGTGCCAGCAGCGTAGGGATCTCTGGGGCCAACGTCCTGACTTTC.

The V call is TRBV4-1, the J call TRBJ2-6; D might be TRBD1 or TRBD2, each matching 7 bases. Between the trimmed V and J ends, which lost 4 bases and 4 bases, there was a span of 11 bases. Germline loops: CDR1 MGHRA, CDR2 YSYEKL. This CDR3 region has 15 residues. The DNA of the CDR3 is TGCGCCAGCAGCCGGGAGGGGGCCGGGGCCAACGTCCTGACTTTC. It codes for CASSREGAGANVLTF.